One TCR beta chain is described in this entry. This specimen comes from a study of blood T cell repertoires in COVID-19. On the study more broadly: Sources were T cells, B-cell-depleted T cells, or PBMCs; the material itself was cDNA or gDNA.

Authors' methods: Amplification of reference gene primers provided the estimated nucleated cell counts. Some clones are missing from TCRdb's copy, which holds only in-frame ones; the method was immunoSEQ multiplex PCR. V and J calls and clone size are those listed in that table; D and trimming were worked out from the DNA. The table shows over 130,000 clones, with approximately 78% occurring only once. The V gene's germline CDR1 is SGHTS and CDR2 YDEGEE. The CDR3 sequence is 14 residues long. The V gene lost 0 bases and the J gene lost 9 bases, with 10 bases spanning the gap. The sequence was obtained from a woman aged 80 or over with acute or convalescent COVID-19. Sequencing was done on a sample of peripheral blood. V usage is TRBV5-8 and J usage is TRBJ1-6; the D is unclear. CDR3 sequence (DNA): TGTGCCAGCAGCTTGGACGGTTCCTCTTCACCCCTCCACTTT. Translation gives CASSLDGSSSPLHF.